This T cell receptor (beta chain) is from a study of cytomegalovirus exposure and HLA in healthy donors. About the research overall: The approximately 120 validation repertoires, a later analysis reported, used the same platform as the 666 first-cohort repertoires.

This CDR3 contains 16 residues. V was pared by 6 bases and J by 7 bases, with 15 bases of the junction left unmatched. CDR1 is SNHLY and CDR2 is FYNNEI in the germline V gene. Note on this clone: No antigen is known for it.

Study-wide results and caveats: There were some public TCRs occurring in many donors, but most TCR sequences were rare. Clusters of TCRs from the first cohort tended to co-occur in the roughly 120 validation repertoires (as a later analysis found).

Assay: immunoSEQ multiplex PCR; the TCRdb copy retains only in-frame clones and omits some. The sample records fewer than 150,000 clones, just under 85% being singletons. Donors came from a validation cohort of over 100 subjects, distinct from the first 666-subject cohort. The origin of this receptor is a man aged 30-40 years in good health and CMV-seropositive. The V gene is TRBV2, the J gene TRBJ2-1, with 7 bases lining up with TRBD2. Sequencing was carried out using PBMCs. The CDR3 DNA sequence: TGTGCCAGCAGCGGCCAGGGCATGGGACTAAAGAATGAGCAGTTCTTC. This codes for CASSGQGMGLKNEQFF.